The 18 T cell receptor beta chains reported below all come from one sample, sequenced in a study of Ad26.COV2.S vaccination and SARS-CoV-2 variants. Sequenced by immunoSEQ multiplex PCR; TCRdb stores in-frame clones only, minus some. The sample records about 480,000 clones, 70% to 90% being singletons. Treatment given: around 19 received Ad26.COV2.S at low or high dose, single or two shots; several received placebo; per-sample allocation not given. Day 63 after the first injection of vaccine or placebo was the sampling time. The material sequenced was peripheral blood, taken in a trial of Ad26.COV2.S vaccine versus placebo. These receptors were obtained from a person between 18 and 59 years old who received the Ad26.COV2.S COVID-19 vaccine or a placebo.

The CDR3 reads CASSSTPGQGGEAFF. In DNA form, the CDR3 reads TGTGCCAGCAGCTCGACCCCAGGACAGGGGGGTGAAGCTTTCTTT. V gene TRBV11-2 combines with J gene TRBJ1-1, with TRBD1 matching 10 bases. Germline V lookup: CDR1 SGHAT, CDR2 FQNNGV. V dropped 4 bases and J dropped 7; count of bases not matched to a gene: 9. The CDR3 loop spans 15 amino acids.

The rearrangement uses TRBV28 and TRBJ2-5; 10 bases map to TRBD2. The germline CDR1 and CDR2 sequences are MDHEN and SYDVKM. This CDR3 region has 16 residues. Trimming removed 3 bases from V and 2 bases from J; junction bases left unmatched: 6. CDR3 in DNA: TGTGCCAGCAGTTTTGGGACTAGCGCTCTACAAGAGACCCAGTACTTC. Amino acids: CASSFGTSALQETQYF.

The chain links TRBV28 to TRBJ2-2; 7 nucleotides agree with TRBD1. V lost 1 base to trimming and J lost 5 bases; unmatched junction nucleotides: 7. Per germline, CDR1 MDHEN and CDR2 SYDVKM. This CDR3 spans 16 amino acids. The CDR3 nucleotides are TGTGCCAGCAGTTTATCGCCAGGGGGTCGTACCGGGGAGCTGTTTTTT. This codes for CASSLSPGGRTGELFF.

The chain links TRBV7-9 to TRBJ2-3, with TRBD2 identical over 10 bases. Trimming at V came to 0 bases and at J to 1 base, leaving 7 bases not matched to a gene. The germline V gene encodes CDR1 SEHNR and CDR2 FQNEAQ (reference sequence). This CDR3 has 18 residues. For the CDR3, the DNA is TGTGCCAGCAGCTTAGCGGTAGCGGGAGGCCGACGCACAGATACGCAGTATTTT. Its translation: CASSLAVAGGRRTDTQYF.

V usage is TRBV3-1 (or the pseudogene TRBV3-2) and J usage is TRBJ1-4; D is unclear. V was pared by 0 bases and J by 7 bases, with 21 bases between. CDR1 and CDR2 (germline): LGHDT, YNNKEL (reference sequence). This CDR3 is 18 amino acids long. Here the CDR3 DNA reads TGTGCCAGCAGCCAAGACGGCGGGGAAGCCCCAGGCGGTGAAAAACTGTTTTTT. This codes for CASSQDGGEAPGGEKLFF.

The V and J genes are TRBV7-9 and TRBJ2-1; D possibly corresponds to TRBD1 (6 bases). This CDR3 contains 14 residues. CDR1 is SEHNR and CDR2 is FQNEAQ in the germline V gene (reference sequence). Trimming removed 6 bases at V and 2 bases at J, with 11 bases between. The CDR3 region has the DNA TGTGCCAGCAGACCCCGGGACACCTACAATGAGCAGTTCTTC. Residues: CASRPRDTYNEQFF.

This rearrangement joins TRBV7-2 to TRBJ2-1; D call uncertain. CDR1 SGHTA and CDR2 FQGNSA come from the germline V gene. The CDR3 sequence is 13 residues long. Trimming removed 0 bases from V and 7 bases from J, with 7 bases in between. In nucleotides, the CDR3 is TGTGCCAGCAGCTTAGCTTATGGGAATGAGCAGTTCTTC. It codes for CASSLAYGNEQFF.

The CDR3 sequence: CATSDPGTSMEFF. CDR3 DNA: TGTGCCACCAGTGATCCCGGGACTAGTATGGAGTTCTTC. The J gene is TRBJ2-1, the V gene TRBV24-1, with 8 bases fitting TRBD2. V shed 3 bases, J shed 14 bases, and the junction held 8 bases outside the gene matches. Per germline, CDR1 KGHDR and CDR2 SFDVKD. The CDR3 spans 13 residues.

V is TRBV12-1 and J is TRBJ2-1; TRBD2, the table's D call, lacks a check against the DNA. TRBV12-1 is a documented pseudogene. The CDR3 is 16 residues long. The CDR3 spells CASSSPGLAGNNEQFF. CDR3 sequence (DNA): TGTGCCAGCAGCTCACCAGGACTAGCGGGAAACAATGAGCAGTTCTTC.

The chain recombines TRBV18 with TRBJ2-7; tentative D call: TRBD2 (6 bases). Trimming shortened V by 4 bases and J by 5 bases, and 18 bases separated the two germline ends. From germline, CDR1 is KGHSH and CDR2 LQKENI. This CDR3 contains 15 residues. CDR3 protein: CASSRSTEGLNEQYF. The CDR3 DNA is TGTGCCAGCTCACGTTCGACGGAGGGCCTCAACGAGCAGTACTTC. Variable domain in full (rest from reference TRBV18 and TRBJ2-7): NAGVMQNPRHLVRRRGQEARLRCSPMKGHSHVYWYRQLPEEGLKFMVYLQKENIIDESGMPKERFSAEFPKEGPSILRIQQVVRGDSAAYFCASSRSTEGLNEQYFGPGTRLTVT.

The chain is built from TRBV18 and TRBJ1-2; a weak D match, TRBD1 (5 bases). The CDR3 extends over 14 amino acids. V dropped 1 base and J dropped 6 bases, with 12 bases sitting between them. Germline V lookup: CDR1 KGHSH, CDR2 LQKENI. The CDR3 nucleotides read TGTGCCAGCTCACCACGGGGGAGGATCGATGGCTACACCTTC. Protein: CASSPRGRIDGYTF. Full variable domain (outside the CDR3, taken from reference TRBV18 and TRBJ1-2): NAGVMQNPRHLVRRRGQEARLRCSPMKGHSHVYWYRQLPEEGLKFMVYLQKENIIDESGMPKERFSAEFPKEGPSILRIQQVVRGDSAAYFCASSPRGRIDGYTFGSGTRLTVV.

This sequence joins TRBV11-2 and TRBJ1-1; no firm D call. CDR3 size: 13 residues. CDR1 and CDR2 (germline): SGHAT, FQNNGV. Trimming removed 1 base from V and 6 bases from J, with 9 bases in between. CDR3 coding DNA: TGTGCCAGCAGCTTAGCTATTGCGTCTGAAGCTTTCTTT. Amino acids: CASSLAIASEAFF.

The gene calls are TRBV29-1 and TRBJ2-1; D perhaps matches TRBD1 (5 bases). CDR1 is SQVTM, CDR2 ANQGSEA, per germline. The V and J ends lost 4 bases and 8 bases respectively, with 12 bases between them. The CDR3 spans 12 residues. For the CDR3, the DNA is TGCAGCGTTGTAAGGGGCGTCGATGAGCAGTTCTTC. Residues: CSVVRGVDEQFF.

This clone was recorded only once. The chain uses TRBV18 and TRBJ1-4, with D unresolved. The CDR3 sequence is 14 residues long. Germline CDR1 and CDR2: KGHSH and LQKENI. The V end was cut by 2 bases, the J end by 8 bases, with 12 bases between. The CDR3: CASSPRPPGEKLFF. CDR3 DNA: TGTGCCAGCTCACCAAGGCCCCCGGGGGAAAAACTGTTTTTT.

A few counts support this clone. The V gene is TRBV9, the J gene TRBJ1-2, with a possible D match to TRBD1 (5 bases). The CDR3 runs to 14 residues. Trimming pared 4 bases from V and 8 bases from J, leaving 18 bases between. Germline CDR1 SGDLS, CDR2 YYNGEE. CDR3 nucleotide sequence: TGTGCCAGCAGCTTAAGCGGGACCGTTTCAGGCTACACCTTC. Translated, it gives CASSLSGTVSGYTF.

This clone was seen once. The V gene is TRBV30, the J gene TRBJ2-7, with D unresolved. CDR1 and CDR2 (germline): GTSNPN, SVGIG (reference sequence). The ends were cut back, 4 bases at V and 5 bases at J, with 18 bases in the middle. The CDR3 sequence is 14 residues long. As DNA, the CDR3 is TGTGCCTGGACCCCTGTACATTGGGTGCACGAGCAGTACTTC. This gives the protein CAWTPVHWVHEQYF.

This chain joins TRBV9 and TRBJ1-1; D might be TRBD1 (5 bases). V was trimmed by 3 bases and J by 3 bases, leaving 12 bases between them. CDR1 is SGDLS and CDR2 is YYNGEE in the germline V gene. CDR3 length equals 14 residues. This CDR3 reads CASSAGDSHTEAFF. As DNA, the CDR3 is TGTGCCAGCAGCGCCGGAGACAGCCACACTGAAGCTTTCTTT.

In this sample, this clone turned up many times. This chain connects TRBV2 to TRBJ2-6, with D perhaps given as TRBD1 or TRBD2 (5 bases each). This CDR3 spans 16 amino acids. The V end was cut by 7 bases, the J end by 0 bases, with 13 bases between. The germline gives CDR1 SNHLY, CDR2 FYNNEI. The CDR3 reads CASTWDGRSGANVLTF. CDR3 DNA: TGTGCCAGCACCTGGGACGGCCGCTCTGGGGCCAACGTCCTGACTTTC.